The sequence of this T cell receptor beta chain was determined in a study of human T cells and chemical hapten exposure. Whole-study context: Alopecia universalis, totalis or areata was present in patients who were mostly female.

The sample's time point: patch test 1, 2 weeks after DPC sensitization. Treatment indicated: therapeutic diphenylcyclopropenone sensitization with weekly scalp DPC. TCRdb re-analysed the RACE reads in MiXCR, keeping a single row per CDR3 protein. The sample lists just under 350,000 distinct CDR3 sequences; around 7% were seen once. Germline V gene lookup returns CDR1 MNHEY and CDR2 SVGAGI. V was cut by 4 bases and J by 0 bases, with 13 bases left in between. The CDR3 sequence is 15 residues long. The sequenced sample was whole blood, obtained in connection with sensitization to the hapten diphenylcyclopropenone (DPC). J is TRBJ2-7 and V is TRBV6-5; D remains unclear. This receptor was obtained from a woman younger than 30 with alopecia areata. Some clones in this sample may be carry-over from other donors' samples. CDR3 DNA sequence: TGTGCCAGCAGTTTAACCTCCGGGCCCTCCTACGAGCAGTACTTC. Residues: CASSLTSGPSYEQYF.